This T cell receptor (beta chain) was documented in a study of technical replicates of blood from a handful of donors. Some clones are missing from TCRdb's copy, which holds only in-frame ones; the method was immunoSEQ multiplex PCR. The sample lists about 100,000 clones, around 96% occurring once. Germline V gives CDR1 SGHRS, CDR2 YFSETQ. The CDR3 is 15 residues long. Deletions cut 2 bases from V and 0 bases from J, with 10 bases between. V is TRBV5-1 and J is TRBJ2-3; tentative D call: TRBD2 (6 bases). The source material was T cells isolated from PBMCs. This TCR was recovered from a human donor in good health. This CDR3 is CASSLGRGSTDTQYF. The CDR3 nucleotides read TGCGCCAGCAGCTTAGGTCGGGGGAGCACAGATACGCAGTATTTT.